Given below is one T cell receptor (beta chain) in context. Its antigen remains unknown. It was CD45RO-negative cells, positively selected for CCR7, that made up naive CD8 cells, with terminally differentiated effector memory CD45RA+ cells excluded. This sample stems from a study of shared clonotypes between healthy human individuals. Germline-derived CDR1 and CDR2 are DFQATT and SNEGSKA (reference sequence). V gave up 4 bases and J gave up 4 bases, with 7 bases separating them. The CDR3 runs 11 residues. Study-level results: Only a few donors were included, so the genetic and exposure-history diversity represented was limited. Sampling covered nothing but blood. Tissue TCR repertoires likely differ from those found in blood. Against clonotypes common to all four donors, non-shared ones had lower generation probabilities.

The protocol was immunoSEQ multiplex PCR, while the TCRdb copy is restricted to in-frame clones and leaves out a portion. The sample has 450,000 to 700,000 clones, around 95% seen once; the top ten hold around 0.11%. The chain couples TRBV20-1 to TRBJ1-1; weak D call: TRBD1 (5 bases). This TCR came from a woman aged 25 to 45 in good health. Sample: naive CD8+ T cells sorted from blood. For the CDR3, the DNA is TGCAGTGCTATCAGGGTCACTGAAGCTTTCTTT. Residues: CSAIRVTEAFF.